The 15 T cell receptor beta chains presented below share a single source sample, sequenced in a study of blood T cell repertoires in COVID-19. The method was immunoSEQ multiplex PCR; TCRdb's version includes in-frame clones alone and lacks a portion of them. The sample shows fewer than 65,000 clones, around 83% of them seen only once. Sequencing input: peripheral blood. These receptors all come from a man aged 55 to 70 with acute or convalescent COVID-19.

V usage is TRBV2 and J usage is TRBJ1-5; 8 nucleotides line up with TRBD1. This CDR3 contains 14 residues. The germline V gene has CDR1 SNHLY and CDR2 FYNNEI. With 5 bases clipped from V and 4 bases from J, the junction kept 4 bases outside the gene matches. CDR3 coding DNA: TGTGCCAGCAGTAGACAGGGGTTAAATCAGCCCCAGCATTTT. Translating gives CASSRQGLNQPQHF.

This clone has only a few counts. The chain has TRBV5-4 and TRBJ2-5, with 9 nucleotides matching TRBD1. In germline, CDR1 is SGHNT, CDR2 YYREEE (reference sequence). This CDR3 is built from 15 residues. J was trimmed by 5 bases and V by 0 bases; bases with no gene match: 5. The CDR3 region has the DNA TGTGCCAGCAGCTTGGGGGGACAGGGCGGGGAGACCCAGTACTTC. Translation: CASSLGGQGGETQYF.

The chain recombines TRBV6-5 with TRBJ2-3; D uncertain. Trimming stripped 0 bases from V and 2 bases from J, with 9 bases between. Germline lookup yields CDR1 MNHEY and CDR2 SVGAGI. This CDR3 is 15 amino acids long. The DNA of the CDR3 is TGTGCCAGCAGTTACTCGGCGACTTACACAGATACGCAGTATTTT. It specifies CASSYSATYTDTQYF.

The V call is TRBV30, the J call TRBJ2-1; TRBD2 is a possible D gene (5 bases). Germline V gene sequence: CDR1 GTSNPN, CDR2 SVGIG (reference sequence). CDR3 length: 11 residues. Trimming took 1 base from V and 7 from J, leaving 5 bases between them. The CDR3, as DNA: TGTGCCTGGAGTGGAGGGAATGAGCAGTTCTTC. This gives the protein CAWSGGNEQFF.

In this sample, this clone turned up once. This sequence joins TRBV21-1 and TRBJ2-4; the listed D gene, TRBD1, was not tested against the DNA. TRBV21-1 is given as a pseudogene. CDR3 length: 18 residues. Here the CDR3 DNA reads TGTGCCAGCAGCAACCGGGACAGGGGGCGAACATTCAGTACTTGGGGGTACTTC. It yields the protein CASSNRDRGRTFSTWGYF.

The chain employs TRBV27 and TRBJ2-7; no clear D. V lost 8 bases and J 4 bases, leaving 15 bases between the germline ends. Per germline, CDR1 MNHEY and CDR2 SMNVEV (reference sequence). This CDR3 region has 13 residues. CDR3 region: CASGFPPRYEQYF. The CDR3 DNA follows: TGTGCCAGCGGATTCCCCCCGAGGTACGAGCAGTACTTC.

The gene calls are TRBV29-1 and TRBJ2-7; 11 bases are shared with TRBD1. CDR3 length: 14 residues. After removal of 7 bases from V and 6 bases from J, the junction contained 11 bases not matched to a gene. Per germline, CDR1 SQVTM and CDR2 ANQGSEA. The CDR3 is CSAFESGTGGEQYF. The CDR3 DNA follows: TGCAGCGCTTTCGAGTCCGGGACAGGGGGCGAGCAGTACTTC.

The chain combines TRBV10-1 with TRBJ2-7; D perhaps matches TRBD1 (5 bases). Germline V lookup: CDR1 WNHNN, CDR2 SYGVQD (reference sequence). V was pared by 2 bases and J by 5 bases, with 10 bases between. The CDR3 loop spans 13 amino acids. This chain's CDR3 is CASSELQGNEQYF. The CDR3 nucleotides are TGCGCCAGCAGTGAGCTCCAGGGTAACGAGCAGTACTTC.

This clone is a singleton in its sample. The V call is TRBV28, the J call TRBJ2-7; 7 nucleotides match TRBD1. The J segment lost 12 bases and the V segment lost 5 bases, leaving 16 bases of the junction unmatched. This CDR3 comprises 14 residues. Per germline, CDR1 MDHEN and CDR2 SYDVKM. The CDR3 bases are TGTGCCAGCAGTCCCCCGGCAGGGGGTACGACAGGGTACTTC. It codes for CASSPPAGGTTGYF.

This chain joins TRBV18 and TRBJ2-2; maybe TRBD1 (6 bases). V was cut by 10 bases and J by 4 bases, with 13 bases left in between. The germline V gene has CDR1 KGHSH and CDR2 LQKENI. The CDR3 is 13 amino acids. This CDR3 reads CATQGRTTGELFF. The CDR3, as DNA: TGTGCCACCCAGGGGAGAACCACCGGGGAGCTGTTTTTT.

The chain couples TRBV30 to TRBJ2-3, with 12 bases matching TRBD2. Germline V gene sequence: CDR1 GTSNPN, CDR2 SVGIG (reference sequence). Trimming removed 4 bases from V and 5 bases from J; junction bases left unmatched: 7. The CDR3 has 15 amino acids. CDR3 residues: CAWKGSTSGRDTQYF. Written as DNA, the CDR3 is TGTGCCTGGAAGGGTTCGACTAGCGGGAGAGATACGCAGTATTTT.

The gene calls are TRBV30 and TRBJ1-4; D gene ambiguous. V was cut by 2 bases and J by 8 bases, with 12 bases left in between. The CDR3 loop spans 13 amino acids. Germline assignment: CDR1 GTSNPN and CDR2 SVGIG (reference sequence). CDR3 sequence (DNA): TGTGCCTGGAGTCCAATCGGGGAGGAAAAACTGTTTTTT. Its translation is CAWSPIGEEKLFF.

J is TRBJ1-2 and V is TRBV29-1; 7 bases match TRBD1. The CDR3 covers 14 residues. The J segment lost 1 base and the V segment lost 6 bases, leaving 8 bases of the junction unmatched. Per the germline V gene, CDR1 is SQVTM and CDR2 is ANQGSEA. Here the CDR3 DNA reads TGCAGCGTCATCCGGGACAGTTATAACTATGGCTACACCTTC. Protein: CSVIRDSYNYGYTF. The whole variable domain, remainder taken from reference TRBV29-1 and TRBJ1-2, is SAVISQKPSRDICQRGTSLTIQCQVDSQVTMMFWYRQQPGQSLTLIATANQGSEATYESGFVIDKFPISRPNLTFSTLTVSNMSPEDSSIYLCSVIRDSYNYGYTFGSGTRLTVV.

The chain combines TRBV21-1 with TRBJ2-1; the DNA was not compared with TRBD1, the D call given in the table. TRBV21-1 is a listed pseudogene. This CDR3 has 18 amino acids. The CDR3 sequence is CASSPSCTGPGSYNEQFF. The CDR3 coding sequence is TGTGCCAGCAGCCCATCATGTACAGGTCCAGGCTCCTACAATGAGCAGTTCTTC.

The genes are TRBV28 and TRBJ2-3; D uncertain. This CDR3 is 12 amino acids long. Germline V gene sequence: CDR1 MDHEN, CDR2 SYDVKM. V gave up 4 bases and J gave up 2 bases, with 4 bases separating them. The chain's CDR3 is CASSSFTDTQYF. CDR3 nucleotide sequence: TGTGCCAGCAGTTCTTTCACAGATACGCAGTATTTT.